This TCR beta chain appears in the sequencing data of a study of T cells in Graves' hyperthyroidism and ophthalmopathy. Study overall: Prior to any treatment, at the point of initial diagnosis, peripheral blood was collected.

The source material, RNA transcripts, was used to amplify TCR beta CDR3 regions. First-round RT-PCR targeting the TCR CDR3 was performed with the HTBI primer set. TCRdb fed the multiplex PCR reads into MiXCR, producing one record per CDR3 protein. The data hold about 640,000 distinct CDR3 sequences, with roughly 20% observed a single time. This clonotype was picked up a small number of times. V was cut by 11 bases and J by 3 bases, with 25 bases left in between. This CDR3 has 16 amino acids. CDR1 and CDR2 from the germline V gene are MDHEN and SYDVKM. The receptor was isolated from a young man with Graves' ophthalmopathy. Material for sequencing was blood. The rearrangement joins TRBV28 to TRBJ2-5; possibly TRBD1 for D (6 bases). CDR3 region: CAGVGYTGSEKETQYF. In nucleotides, the CDR3 is TGTGCCGGCGTGGGGTACACAGGGTCGGAAAAAGAGACCCAGTACTTC.